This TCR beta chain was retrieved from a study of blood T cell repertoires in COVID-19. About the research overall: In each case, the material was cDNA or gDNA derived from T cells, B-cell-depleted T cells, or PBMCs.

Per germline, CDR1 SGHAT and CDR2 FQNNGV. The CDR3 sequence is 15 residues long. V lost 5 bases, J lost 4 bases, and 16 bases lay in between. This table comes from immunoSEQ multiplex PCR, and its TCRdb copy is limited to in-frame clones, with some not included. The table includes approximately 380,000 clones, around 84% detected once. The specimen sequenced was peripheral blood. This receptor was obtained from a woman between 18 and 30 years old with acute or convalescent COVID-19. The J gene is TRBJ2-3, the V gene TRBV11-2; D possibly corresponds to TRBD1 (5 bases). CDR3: CASSPAQGLADTQYF. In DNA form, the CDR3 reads TGTGCCAGCAGCCCCGCCCAGGGCCTTGCAGATACGCAGTATTTT.